One sample yielded the 24 T cell receptor beta chains listed below, sequenced in a study of beta chain features in type 1 diabetes. Every isolated RNA sample was fully reverse transcribed, so sequencing captured expressed TCRB transcripts. Data came from immunoSEQ multiplex PCR; TCRdb stores just in-frame clones and leaves some out. This sample has 150,000 or so clones, with 63% found just once. Antigens of these TCRs are unknown. Findings of the study overall: All four CD4+ subsets from Type 1 diabetes patients carried moderately but significantly shorter TCRB CDR3s.

Sequenced sample: naive CD4+ T cells from blood. These receptors came from a young man with type 1 diabetes.

This clone was detected only a few times. J is TRBJ2-2 and V is TRBV18; D ambiguous. From germline, CDR1 is KGHSH and CDR2 LQKENI. The CDR3 has 13 residues. Deletions cut 0 bases from V and 4 bases from J, with 3 bases between. CDR3 in amino acids: CASSPPGTGELFF. CDR3 nucleotide sequence: TGTGCCAGCTCACCACCGGGCACCGGGGAGCTGTTTTTT. The whole variable domain, remainder taken from reference TRBV18 and TRBJ2-2, is NAGVMQNPRHLVRRRGQEARLRCSPMKGHSHVYWYRQLPEEGLKFMVYLQKENIIDESGMPKERFSAEFPKEGPSILRIQQVVRGDSAAYFCASSPPGTGELFFGEGSRLTVL.

This clone was seen more than once but under ten times. The chain joins TRBV25-1 to TRBJ2-5; the match to TRBD2 covers 13 bases. The ends lost 4 bases at V and 3 bases at J; junction bases unmatched: 5. CDR3 length equals 16 residues. CDR1 is MGHDK, CDR2 SYGVNS, per germline. The DNA for the CDR3 is TGTGCCAGCAGTGCCTCTGGGACTAGCGGGAAAGAGACCCAGTACTTC. This translates into CASSASGTSGKETQYF.

This chain links TRBV18 with TRBJ2-3; weak D call: TRBD1 (6 bases). Trimming took 0 bases from V and 4 from J, leaving 14 bases between them. This CDR3 comprises 16 residues. Germline lookup yields CDR1 KGHSH and CDR2 LQKENI. The CDR3 bases are TGTGCCAGCTCACCACCGGGCAGGGGATCAGCAGATACGCAGTATTTT. It codes for CASSPPGRGSADTQYF.

This sequence joins TRBV4-3 and TRBJ2-4; D ambiguous. This CDR3 comprises 16 residues. CDR1 is LGHNA and CDR2 is YSLEER in the germline V gene. V shed 5 bases and J shed 5 bases, with 19 bases lying between them. CDR3 in amino acids: CASSNKARSDENIQYF. The CDR3 nucleotides read TGCGCCAGCAGCAACAAAGCCAGGAGCGATGAAAACATTCAGTACTTC.

V and J are TRBV10-2 and TRBJ1-4; D gene uncertain. The CDR3 covers 15 residues. CDR1 is WSHSY, CDR2 SAAADI, per germline. V was shortened by 3 bases and J by 0 bases, with 8 bases between the two germline ends. For the CDR3, the DNA is TGCGCCAGCAGTGACCCGTTTGCAACTAATGAAAAACTGTTTTTT. Encoded protein: CASSDPFATNEKLFF.

The chain links TRBV18 to TRBJ1-6; D remains unclear. CDR3 length: 15 residues. Germline loops: CDR1 KGHSH, CDR2 LQKENI. V was trimmed by 4 bases and J by 5 bases, leaving 12 bases between them. The CDR3 sequence: CASSQGTSDNSPLHF. In nucleotides, the CDR3 is TGTGCCAGCTCACAAGGAACATCCGATAATTCACCCCTCCACTTT.

The genes are TRBV7-8 and TRBJ2-5, with 9 nucleotides matching TRBD2. The ends lost 3 bases at V and 1 base at J; junction bases unmatched: 3. Germline values: CDR1 SGHVS, CDR2 FQNEAQ. This CDR3 is 15 amino acids long. The CDR3 protein is CASSFLAGTQETQYF. The CDR3 DNA reads as TGTGCCAGCAGCTTTCTAGCGGGGACCCAAGAGACCCAGTACTTC.

The chain links TRBV29-1 to TRBJ1-2; D is uncertain. The germline gives CDR1 SQVTM, CDR2 ANQGSEA. Between the trimmed V and J ends, which lost 3 bases and 6 bases, there was a span of 8 bases. CDR3 length: 11 residues. The DNA for the CDR3 is TGCAGCGTTGAGTCAGGAGATGGCTACACCTTC. Translated: CSVESGDGYTF.

The chain couples TRBV7-9 to TRBJ2-1, with TRBD1 identical over 10 bases. V dropped 4 bases and J dropped 0; count of bases not matched to a gene: 3. The CDR3 contains 16 residues. Germline loops: CDR1 SEHNR, CDR2 FQNEAQ (reference sequence). The CDR3, as DNA: TGTGCCAGCAGCTGGACAGGGGGATACTCCTACAATGAGCAGTTCTTC. This gives the protein CASSWTGGYSYNEQFF.

Only a few counts were recorded for this clone. In DNA form, the CDR3 reads TGTGCCATCAGTGAACAGGGATTCACTGAAGCTTTCTTT. It specifies CAISEQGFTEAFF. The J gene is TRBJ1-1, the V gene TRBV10-3; a possible D gene is TRBD1 (6 bases). Germline values: CDR1 ENHRY, CDR2 SYGVKD. V lost 3 bases and J 4 bases, leaving 9 bases between the germline ends. The CDR3 loop spans 13 amino acids.

The rearrangement links TRBV6-6 to TRBJ1-5; D ambiguous. The length of the CDR3 is 15 residues. V was cut by 2 bases and J by 2 bases, with 10 bases left in between. CDR1 is MNHNY, CDR2 SVGAGI, per germline (reference sequence). The CDR3 bases are TGTGCCAGCAGTTACGAGGGTAGGGGCAATCAGCCCCAGCATTTT. Translated: CASSYEGRGNQPQHF.

Only a few counts were recorded for this clone. The chain joins TRBV29-1 to TRBJ2-1; 9 bases line up with TRBD2. V shed 1 base and J 2 bases; nucleotides not matched to a gene: 3. The CDR3 spans 15 residues. Per germline, CDR1 SQVTM and CDR2 ANQGSEA. CDR3 region: CSVEGPSGAYNEQFF. The CDR3 DNA follows: TGCAGCGTTGAAGGCCCTAGCGGGGCCTACAATGAGCAGTTCTTC.

This clone has only a few counts. The V and J genes are TRBV1 and TRBJ2-7; the table's D call of TRBD2 was not tested on the DNA. TRBV1 constitutes a pseudogene. The CDR3 length is 16 residues. CDR3 sequence: CTSSQELDSDPYEQYF. The CDR3 DNA is TGCACCAGCAGCCAAGAACTAGACTCCGATCCGTACGAGCAGTACTTC.

This sequence joins TRBV7-2 and TRBJ2-5; D is uncertain. The CDR3 is made up of 13 amino acids. The germline V gene encodes CDR1 SGHTA and CDR2 FQGNSA. The germline V and J ends were trimmed by 5 bases and 3 bases, with 10 bases remaining between them. The CDR3 protein is CASSPAAEETQYF. The DNA of the CDR3 is TGTGCCAGCAGCCCTGCGGCTGAAGAGACCCAGTACTTC.

The CDR3, as DNA: TGCGCCAGCAGCTTGATGGACTCCCAAGAGACCCAGTACTTC. This translates into CASSLMDSQETQYF. The genes are TRBV5-1 and TRBJ2-5; tentatively, D is TRBD2 (5 bases). Deletions cut 1 base from V and 1 base from J, with 8 bases between. CDR1 SGHRS and CDR2 YFSETQ come from the germline V gene. The CDR3 runs to 14 residues.

This chain joins TRBV14 and TRBJ2-5; D might be TRBD1 (5 bases). V shed 1 base and J shed 2 bases, with 5 bases lying between them. The CDR3 runs to 13 residues. Germline CDR1 and CDR2: SGHDN and FVKESK. CDR3 loop: CASSQGQQETQYF. In nucleotides, the CDR3 is TGTGCCAGCAGCCAAGGACAGCAAGAGACCCAGTACTTC.

The chain recombines TRBV18 with TRBJ2-6, with 7 nucleotides matching TRBD1. Germline lookup yields CDR1 KGHSH and CDR2 LQKENI. The ends lost 2 bases at V and 1 base at J; junction bases unmatched: 8. CDR3 size: 18 residues. The CDR3 protein is CASSPRDSSSSGANVLTF. CDR3 DNA: TGTGCCAGCTCACCAAGGGACAGCTCGTCGTCTGGGGCCAACGTCCTGACTTTC. The complete variable domain, with remaining parts taken from reference TRBV18 and TRBJ2-6, reads NAGVMQNPRHLVRRRGQEARLRCSPMKGHSHVYWYRQLPEEGLKFMVYLQKENIIDESGMPKERFSAEFPKEGPSILRIQQVVRGDSAAYFCASSPRDSSSSGANVLTFGAGSRLTVL.

This chain joins TRBV29-1 and TRBJ2-3; D perhaps matches TRBD1 (6 bases). The CDR3 sequence is 16 residues long. Germline CDR1 and CDR2: SQVTM and ANQGSEA. V dropped 8 bases and J dropped 1 base, with 22 bases sitting between them. The CDR3 sequence: CSLKRSRGLGTDTQYF. CDR3 nucleotide sequence: TGCAGCCTTAAACGGAGCAGGGGATTGGGCACAGATACGCAGTATTTT.

This clone has just a few counts. The gene calls are TRBV29-1 and TRBJ2-2; D tentatively fits TRBD1 or TRBD2 (6 bases each). The germline gives CDR1 SQVTM, CDR2 ANQGSEA. The CDR3 spans 14 residues. V was clipped by 7 bases and J by 3 bases, with 15 bases between them. CDR3 sequence reads: CSASRGPDTGELFF. For the CDR3, the DNA is TGCAGCGCGTCCCGGGGGCCCGACACCGGGGAGCTGTTTTTT.

The rearrangement links TRBV25-1 to TRBJ1-1; D unresolved. Germline-derived CDR1 and CDR2 are MGHDK and SYGVNS. The CDR3 is 11 amino acids. V was trimmed by 6 bases and J by 4 bases, leaving 6 bases between them. CDR3 coding DNA: TGTGCCAGCAGGGCTGCCACTGAAGCTTTCTTT. The encoded protein is CASRAATEAFF.

This chain links TRBV7-2 with TRBJ1-5; unclear D gene. The CDR3 runs 12 residues. Trimming left V 2 bases short and J 3 bases short, with 2 bases between. The germline V gene encodes CDR1 SGHTA and CDR2 FQGNSA. This chain's CDR3 is CASSLNNQPQHF. The DNA for the CDR3 is TGTGCCAGCAGCTTAAACAATCAGCCCCAGCATTTT.

The chain employs TRBV7-9 and TRBJ2-5; 7 bases line up with TRBD1. In germline, CDR1 is SEHNR, CDR2 FQNEAQ (reference sequence). CDR3 size: 14 residues. Trimming took 5 bases from V and 5 from J; bases not matched to a gene: 8. CDR3 protein: CASSHSEQGETQYF. DNA for the CDR3: TGTGCCAGCAGCCACTCCGAACAGGGGGAGACCCAGTACTTC.

The chain employs TRBV16 and TRBJ2-1; no firm D call. The CDR3 consists of 15 residues. CDR1 is KGHSY and CDR2 is FQNENV in the germline V gene. The V end was cut by 2 bases, the J end by 0 bases, with 8 bases between. The CDR3 here is CASSQVPNSYNEQFF. The CDR3, as DNA: TGTGCCAGCAGCCAAGTCCCTAACTCCTACAATGAGCAGTTCTTC.

CDR3 in DNA: TGTGCCAGCAGTTTAGGGGGCCTGAGGGTAGATCAGCCCCAGCATTTT. It codes for CASSLGGLRVDQPQHF. This chain links TRBV27 with TRBJ1-5, with D perhaps matching TRBD1 (6 bases). The length of the CDR3 is 16 residues. Germline values: CDR1 MNHEY, CDR2 SMNVEV (reference sequence). V was cut by 2 bases and J by 5 bases, with 16 bases left in between.